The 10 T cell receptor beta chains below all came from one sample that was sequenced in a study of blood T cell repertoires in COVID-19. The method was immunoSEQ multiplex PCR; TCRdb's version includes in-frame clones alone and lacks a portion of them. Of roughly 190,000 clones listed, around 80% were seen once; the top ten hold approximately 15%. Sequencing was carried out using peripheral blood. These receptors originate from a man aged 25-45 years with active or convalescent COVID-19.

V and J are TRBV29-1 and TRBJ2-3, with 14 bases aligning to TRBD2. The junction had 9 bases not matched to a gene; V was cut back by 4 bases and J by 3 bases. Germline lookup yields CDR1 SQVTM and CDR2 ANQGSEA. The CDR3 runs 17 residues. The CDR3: CSVGGTSGSLGTDTQYF. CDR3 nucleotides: TGCAGCGTTGGGGGGACTAGCGGGAGCCTTGGGACAGATACGCAGTATTTT.

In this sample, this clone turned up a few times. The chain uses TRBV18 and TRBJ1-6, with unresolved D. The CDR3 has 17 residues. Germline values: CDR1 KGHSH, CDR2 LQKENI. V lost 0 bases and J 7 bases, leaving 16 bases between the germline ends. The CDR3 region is CASSPPLAVAGNSPLHF. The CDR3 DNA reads TGTGCCAGCTCACCACCGTTGGCGGTCGCGGGGAATTCACCCCTCCACTTT.

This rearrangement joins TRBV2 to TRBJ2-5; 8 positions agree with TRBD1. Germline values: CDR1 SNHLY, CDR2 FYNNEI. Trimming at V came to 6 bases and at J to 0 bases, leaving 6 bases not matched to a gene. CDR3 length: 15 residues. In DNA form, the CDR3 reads TGTGCCAGCAGCGGGACAGGTCTGTACCAAGAGACCCAGTACTTC. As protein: CASSGTGLYQETQYF. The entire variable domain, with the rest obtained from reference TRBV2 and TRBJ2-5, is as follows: EPEVTQTPSHQVTQMGQEVILRCVPISNHLYFYWYRQILGQKVEFLVSFYNNEISEKSEIFDDQFSVERPDGSNFTLKIRSTKLEDSAMYFCASSGTGLYQETQYFGPGTRLLVL.

The CDR3 DNA follows: TGTGCCAGCAGCTTACAGTCGGGTTCCCACCAAATGGCTTTCTTT. It specifies CASSLQSGSHQMAFF. This chain uses TRBV7-2 with TRBJ1-1, with D hard to call. CDR1 and CDR2 from the germline V gene are SGHTA and FQGNSA. With 2 bases removed from V and 11 bases from J, the gap between germline ends came to 21 bases. The CDR3 contains 15 residues.

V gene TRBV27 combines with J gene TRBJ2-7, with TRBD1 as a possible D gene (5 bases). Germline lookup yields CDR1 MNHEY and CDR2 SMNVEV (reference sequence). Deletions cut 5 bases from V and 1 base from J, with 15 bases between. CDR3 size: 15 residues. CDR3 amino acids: CASSGADIGSYEQYF. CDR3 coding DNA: TGTGCCAGCAGTGGGGCGGATATTGGATCCTACGAGCAGTACTTC.

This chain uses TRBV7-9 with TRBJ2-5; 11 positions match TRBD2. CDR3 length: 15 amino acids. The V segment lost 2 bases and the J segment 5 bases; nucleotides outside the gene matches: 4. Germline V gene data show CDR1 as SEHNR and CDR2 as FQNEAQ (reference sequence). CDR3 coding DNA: TGTGCCAGCAGCTTAAAGCTAGCGGGAGGTGAGACCCAGTACTTC. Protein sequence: CASSLKLAGGETQYF.

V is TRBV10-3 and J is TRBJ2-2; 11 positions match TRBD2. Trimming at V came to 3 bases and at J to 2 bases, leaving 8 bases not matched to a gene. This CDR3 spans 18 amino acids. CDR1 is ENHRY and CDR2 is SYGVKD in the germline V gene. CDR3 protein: CAISDFGLAGLNTGELFF. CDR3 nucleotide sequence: TGTGCCATCAGTGATTTTGGACTAGCGGGCCTAAACACCGGGGAGCTGTTTTTT.

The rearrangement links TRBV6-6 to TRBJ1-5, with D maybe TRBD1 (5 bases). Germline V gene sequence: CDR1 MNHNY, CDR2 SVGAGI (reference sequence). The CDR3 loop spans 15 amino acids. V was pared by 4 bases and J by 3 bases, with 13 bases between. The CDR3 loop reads CASSSQGVNNQPQHF. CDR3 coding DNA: TGTGCCAGCAGTTCCCAGGGTGTTAACAATCAGCCCCAGCATTTT.

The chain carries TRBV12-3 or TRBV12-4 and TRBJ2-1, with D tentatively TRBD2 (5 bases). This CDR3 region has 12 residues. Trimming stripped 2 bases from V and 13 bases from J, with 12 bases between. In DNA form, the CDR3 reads TGTGCCAGCAGTTTAATTTCGGGATCCCAGTTCTTC. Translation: CASSLISGSQFF.

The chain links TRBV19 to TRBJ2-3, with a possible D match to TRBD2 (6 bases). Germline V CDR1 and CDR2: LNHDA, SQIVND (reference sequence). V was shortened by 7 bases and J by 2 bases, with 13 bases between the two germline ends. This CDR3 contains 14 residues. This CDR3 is CASTGRSLTDTQYF. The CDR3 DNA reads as TGTGCCAGTACTGGGAGGAGCCTCACAGATACGCAGTATTTT.